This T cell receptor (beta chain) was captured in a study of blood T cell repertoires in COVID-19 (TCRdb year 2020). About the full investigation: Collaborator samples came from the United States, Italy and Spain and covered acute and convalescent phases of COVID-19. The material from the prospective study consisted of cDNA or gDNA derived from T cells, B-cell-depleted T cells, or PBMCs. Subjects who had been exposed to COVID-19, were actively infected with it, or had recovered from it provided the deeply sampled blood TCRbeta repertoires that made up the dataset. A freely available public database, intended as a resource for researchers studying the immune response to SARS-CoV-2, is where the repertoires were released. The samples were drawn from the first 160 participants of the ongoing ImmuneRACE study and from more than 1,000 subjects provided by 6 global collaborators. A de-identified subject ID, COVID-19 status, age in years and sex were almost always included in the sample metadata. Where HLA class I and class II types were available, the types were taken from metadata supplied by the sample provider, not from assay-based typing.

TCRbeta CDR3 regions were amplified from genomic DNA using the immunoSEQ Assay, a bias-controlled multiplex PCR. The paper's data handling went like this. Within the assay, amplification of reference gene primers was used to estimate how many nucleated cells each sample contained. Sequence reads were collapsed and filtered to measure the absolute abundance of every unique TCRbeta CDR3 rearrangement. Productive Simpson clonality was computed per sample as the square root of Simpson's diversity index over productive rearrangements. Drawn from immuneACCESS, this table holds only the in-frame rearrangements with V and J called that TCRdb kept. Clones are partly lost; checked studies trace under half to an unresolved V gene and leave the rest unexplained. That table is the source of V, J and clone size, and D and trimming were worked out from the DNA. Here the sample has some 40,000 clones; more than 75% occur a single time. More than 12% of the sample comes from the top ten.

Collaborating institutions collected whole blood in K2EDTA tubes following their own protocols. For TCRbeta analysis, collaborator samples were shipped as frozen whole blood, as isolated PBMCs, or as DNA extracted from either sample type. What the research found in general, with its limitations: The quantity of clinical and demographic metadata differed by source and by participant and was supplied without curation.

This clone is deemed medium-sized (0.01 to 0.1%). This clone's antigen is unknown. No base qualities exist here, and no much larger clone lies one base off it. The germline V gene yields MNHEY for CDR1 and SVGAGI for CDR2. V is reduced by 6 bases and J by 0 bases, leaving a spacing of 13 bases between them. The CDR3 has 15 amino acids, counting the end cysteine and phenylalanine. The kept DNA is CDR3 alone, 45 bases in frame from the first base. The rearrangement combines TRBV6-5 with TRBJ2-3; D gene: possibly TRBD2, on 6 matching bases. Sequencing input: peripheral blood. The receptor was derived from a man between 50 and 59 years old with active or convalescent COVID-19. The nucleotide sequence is TGTGCCAGCAGCGAGGGACTGCTTAGCACAGATACGCAGTATTTT. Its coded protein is CASSEGLLSTDTQYF.